These T cell receptor beta chains were read from a single sample in a study of shared clonotypes between healthy human individuals. TCRdb's copy holds only in-frame clones and misses some; the assay was immunoSEQ multiplex PCR. The top ten clones hold more than 0.1% of a sample with around 2,000,000 clones, 95% of them seen once. What was sequenced was naive CD4+ T cells sorted from blood. The receptors were gathered from a man between 18 and 35 years old in good health. The CDR3 runs from the conserved cysteine through the conserved F or W. D genes are given only for firm matches. Rows give clone size only sometimes, using once, few, many, or a class for an expanded clone.

J gene | clone size | V gene | D gene | CDR3 protein | CDR3 DNA
TRBJ2-7 | . | TRBV27 | . | CASSRGGKSYEQYF | TGTGCCAGCAGCCGTGGAGGCAAATCCTACGAGCAGTACTTC
TRBJ1-4 | . | TRBV28 | TRBD1 | CALKMDRGQEKLFF | TGTGCCCTCAAAATGGACAGGGGGCAAGAAAAACTGTTTTTT
TRBJ1-6 | . | TRBV6-6 | TRBD1 | CASRSGTGSSPLHF | TGTGCCAGCAGATCCGGGACAGGGAGTTCACCCCTCCACTTT
TRBJ2-5 | . | TRBV6-1 | . | CASSRDQETQYF | TGTGCCAGCAGCCGGGACCAAGAGACCCAGTACTTC
TRBJ2-7 | . | TRBV2 | . | CASSRTGTYEQYF | TGTGCCAGCAGTCGAACGGGCACCTACGAGCAGTACTTC
TRBJ1-3 | . | TRBV2 | . | CASSERAGLSGNTIYF | TGTGCCAGCAGTGAAAGGGCGGGCCTCTCTGGAAACACCATATATTTT
TRBJ2-1 | . | TRBV4-3 | TRBD2 | CASSQEVIAGGNEQFF | TGCGCCAGCAGCCAAGAGGTGATAGCGGGAGGTAATGAGCAGTTCTTC
TRBJ1-1 | . | TRBV2 | . | CASSVSGPGLNTEAFF | TGTGCCAGCAGTGTATCCGGGCCCGGATTGAACACTGAAGCTTTCTTT
TRBJ1-1 | . | TRBV9 | TRBD1 | CASSTTGVNTEAFF | TGTGCCAGCAGCACCACAGGGGTTAACACTGAAGCTTTCTTT
TRBJ2-5 | . | TRBV7-2 | . | CASSPDVGGSETQYF | TGTGCCAGCAGCCCAGACGTAGGGGGTTCGGAGACCCAGTACTTC
TRBJ2-1 | . | TRBV11-2 | . | CASSLGPTEPQFF | TGTGCCAGCAGCTTAGGTCCAACAGAGCCTCAGTTCTTC
TRBJ2-1 | . | TRBV30 | TRBD1 | CAWALQGDFNEQFF | TGTGCCTGGGCCCTGCAGGGGGATTTCAATGAGCAGTTCTTC
TRBJ2-1 | . | TRBV5-1 | TRBD1 | CASSFIKGQGPNEQFF | TGCGCCAGCAGCTTTATAAAGGGACAGGGCCCCAATGAGCAGTTCTTC
TRBJ2-3 | . | TRBV10-3 | TRBD1 | CAIRQGPEDTQYF | TGTGCCATCAGACAGGGGCCGGAAGATACGCAGTATTTT
TRBJ2-1 | . | TRBV19 | TRBD2 | CASGPGLAGNEQFF | TGTGCCAGCGGGCCGGGACTAGCGGGCAATGAGCAGTTCTTC
TRBJ1-1 | . | TRBV7-2 | . | CASRRGIGTEAFF | TGTGCCAGCAGGAGAGGGATCGGCACTGAAGCTTTCTTT
TRBJ2-1 | . | TRBV9 | . | CASSLRVGEQFF | TGTGCCAGCAGCCTTCGCGTAGGGGAGCAGTTCTTC
TRBJ2-7 | . | TRBV7-2 | . | CASSFPSTGRSAYEQYF | TGTGCCAGCAGCTTTCCTTCAACAGGGAGGAGCGCCTACGAGCAGTACTTC
TRBJ2-7 | . | TRBV10-1 | TRBD1 | CASSPDRAEQYF | TGCGCCAGCAGCCCCGACAGGGCCGAGCAGTACTTC
TRBJ1-2 | . | TRBV7-8 | TRBD1 | CASSPRDGGQGLYGYTF | TGTGCCAGCAGCCCACGGGACGGGGGACAGGGCCTCTATGGCTACACCTTC
TRBJ1-2 | . | TRBV19 | . | CASAKWLADYGYTF | TGTGCCAGTGCAAAGTGGCTGGCAGACTATGGCTACACCTTC
TRBJ2-2 | . | TRBV5-1 | . | CASSPVFRTGELFF | TGCGCCAGCAGTCCAGTGTTTCGAACCGGGGAGCTGTTTTTT
TRBJ2-2 | . | TRBV4-1 | TRBD2 | CASSPGLAVSNTGELFF | TGCGCCAGCAGCCCGGGACTAGCGGTTTCAAACACCGGGGAGCTGTTTTTT
TRBJ1-6 | . | TRBV19 | TRBD1 | CASRDRGGSPLHF | TGTGCCAGTAGGGACAGGGGAGGGTCACCCCTCCACTTT
TRBJ2-7 | . | TRBV5-5 | . | CASSFLAGLSSYEQYF | TGTGCCAGCAGCTTTTTGGCAGGCCTTAGCTCCTACGAGCAGTACTTC
TRBJ1-5 | . | TRBV6-6 | . | CASSLGEPRNMPQHF | TGTGCCAGCAGTCTAGGGGAGCCGCGAAATATGCCCCAGCATTTT
TRBJ1-6 | . | TRBV30 | TRBD1 | CAWSTGQGARSPLHF | TGTGCCTGGAGTACCGGACAGGGGGCCCGTTCACCCCTCCACTTT
TRBJ1-1 | . | TRBV19 | . | CASVRKGAEAFF | TGTGCCAGTGTTCGTAAGGGTGCTGAAGCTTTCTTT
TRBJ1-2 | once | TRBV4-1 | . | CASSQEEGVYYGYTF | TGCGCCAGCAGCCAAGAAGAAGGGGTGTACTATGGCTACACCTTC